This passage covers 6 T cell receptor beta chains from one sample sequenced in a study of T-cell memory formation after mild COVID-19. One entry per CDR3 protein, called by TCRdb with MiXCR from the 5' RACE reads. The sample gives about 270,000 distinct CDR3 sequences, roughly 15% of which show up once; 2% to 2.5% is in the top ten. Material for sequencing was PBMCs or a T cell subset sorted from them (not recorded which). These receptor sequences come from an adult woman who had mild COVID-19 (a few samples of this study predate the infection). Cell type and time point are not known.

This clonotype was recorded a few times. The chain recombines TRBV6-6 with TRBJ1-5; D is unclear. The CDR3 covers 13 residues. Deletions cut 5 bases from V and 3 bases from J, with 8 bases between. The V gene's germline CDR1 is MNHNY and CDR2 SVGAGI (reference sequence). The CDR3 here is CASSRKFNQPQHF. The DNA of the CDR3 is TGTGCCAGCAGTCGGAAATTCAATCAGCCCCAGCATTTT.

This clonotype was detected only a few times. The chain joins TRBV6-1 to TRBJ2-1; D perhaps matches TRBD2 (6 bases). The germline CDR1 and CDR2 sequences are MNHNS and SASEGT. This CDR3 is built from 14 residues. Trimming cost V 2 bases and J 6 bases, with 11 bases left between them. The CDR3 bases are TGTGCCAGCAGTGAAATAGGAGGGGTCAATGAGCAGTTCTTC. Protein sequence: CASSEIGGVNEQFF.

This clonotype was seen only a few times. The rearrangement uses TRBV20-1 and TRBJ1-1; D is unresolved. Germline V CDR1 and CDR2: DFQATT, SNEGSKA (reference sequence). Trimming pared 8 bases from V and 0 bases from J, leaving 10 bases between. This CDR3 spans 12 amino acids. The CDR3 region has the DNA TGCAGTAGTCGGAGGATGAACACTGAAGCTTTCTTT. This gives the protein CSSRRMNTEAFF.

This clonotype was seen only a few times. J is TRBJ1-2 and V is TRBV12-3 or TRBV12-4, with 8 nucleotides matching TRBD1. The CDR3 loop spans 14 amino acids. Germline trimming cut 5 bases from V and 13 bases from J; bases unmatched to any gene: 15. The CDR3 sequence: CASSRQGQALSATF. CDR3 in DNA: TGTGCCAGCAGTAGACAGGGACAGGCCCTTTCCGCCACCTTC.

This clonotype showed up just a few times. Its ends do not fully match the called genes, so a read error is possible. The rearrangement uses TRBV6-5 and TRBJ2-5; 8 bases align to TRBD2. The CDR3 contains 15 residues. Per the germline V gene, CDR1 is MNHEY and CDR2 is SVGAGI. DNA of the CDR3: TGTGCCAGCAGGGGACGGGGACTAGACCAAGACACCCAGTACTTC. Its protein product is CASRGRGLDQDTQYF.

The CDR3 is CASSHRTSNEQFF. CDR3 DNA sequence: TGTGCCAGCAGCCACCGGACTAGCAATGAGCAGTTCTTC. The rearrangement joins TRBV12-3 or TRBV12-4 to TRBJ2-1; the match to TRBD2 covers 7 bases. The V gene end was trimmed by 6 bases and the J gene end by 6 bases; junction bases not matched to a gene: 5. CDR3 size: 13 residues.